The following is a TCR beta chain sequence with its context. The germline V gene encodes CDR1 MNHNS and CDR2 SASEGT. Trimming took 7 bases from V and 3 from J, leaving 12 bases between them. The CDR3 length is 13 residues. This entry comes from a study of human T cells and chemical hapten exposure. TCRdb recomputed calls from the RACE reads with MiXCR, one row per CDR3 protein. The sample includes fewer than 500,000 distinct CDR3 sequences, approximately 5% of them seen just once. Stated time point: patch test 1, 2 weeks after DPC sensitization. Treatment: therapeutic diphenylcyclopropenone sensitization with weekly scalp DPC.

The chain combines TRBV6-1 with TRBJ1-1; D unclear. The source material was whole blood, sampled in connection with sensitization to the hapten diphenylcyclopropenone (DPC). This TCR was sampled from a woman in her fifties or sixties with alopecia areata. Some clones in this sample may be carry-over from other donors' samples. The CDR3 loop is CASTPGWDTEAFF. The CDR3 DNA follows: TGTGCCAGCACGCCAGGTTGGGACACTGAAGCTTTCTTT.